The next 29 T cell receptor beta chains were all read from a single sample in a study of blood T cell repertoires in COVID-19. The table came from immunoSEQ multiplex PCR; TCRdb's copy has only in-frame clones and leaves some out. The sample lists 350,000 to 400,000 clones, approximately 86% occurring once. The sample was peripheral blood. These receptors all stem from a woman between 55 and 75 years old with COVID-19, enrolled during active disease.

The chain joins TRBV27 to TRBJ1-1; D gene ambiguous. V was clipped by 4 bases and J by 0 bases, with 9 bases between them. Germline V lookup: CDR1 MNHEY, CDR2 SMNVEV (reference sequence). There are 14 residues in the CDR3. CDR3 sequence (DNA): TGTGCCAGCAGTTCCGGGATAATGAACACTGAAGCTTTCTTT. Translated, it gives CASSSGIMNTEAFF.

This clone was picked up a small number of times. The rearrangement joins TRBV10-1 to TRBJ1-5, with D perhaps TRBD1 (6 bases). Germline CDR1 WNHNN, CDR2 SYGVQD (reference sequence). V shed 6 bases and J shed 2 bases, with 17 bases lying between them. CDR3 size: 16 residues. The CDR3 region is CASRGHRESGNQPQHF. The CDR3 coding sequence is TGCGCCAGCAGGGGACACAGGGAGTCTGGCAATCAGCCCCAGCATTTT.

The chain uses TRBV20-1 and TRBJ2-5; 10 nucleotides agree with TRBD1. J lost 5 bases, V lost 3 bases, and 6 bases had no gene match. The germline V gene encodes CDR1 DFQATT and CDR2 SNEGSKA (reference sequence). This CDR3 comprises 14 residues. The DNA of the CDR3 is TGCAGTGCTAGTAATGTGGGACAGGGGGAGACCCAGTACTTC. Translation: CSASNVGQGETQYF.

The chain combines TRBV7-2 with TRBJ1-1, with 8 positions matching TRBD1. From germline, CDR1 is SGHTA and CDR2 FQGNSA. There are 14 residues in the CDR3. Unmatched junction bases numbered 6, after V lost 4 bases and J lost 5 bases. The CDR3 DNA is TGTGCCAGCAGCTCGCAGGGGGCGCGGACTGAAGCTTTCTTT. The encoded protein is CASSSQGARTEAFF. Looking up the rest from reference TRBV7-2 and TRBJ1-1 gives the full variable domain: GAGVSQSPSNKVTEKGKDVELRCDPISGHTALYWYRQSLGQGLEFLIYFQGNSAPDKSGLPSDRFSAERTGGSVSTLTIQRTQQEDSAVYLCASSSQGARTEAFFGQGTRLTVV.

The chain is built from TRBV27 and TRBJ1-1, with TRBD1 as a possible D gene (5 bases). This CDR3 has 16 residues. Trimming took 2 bases from V and 2 from J, leaving 15 bases between them. Germline CDR1 reads MNHEY; CDR2 reads SMNVEV (reference sequence). The CDR3 coding sequence is TGTGCCAGCAGTTTAGTCCGGGGGTTAGGAAACACTGAAGCTTTCTTT. Its protein is CASSLVRGLGNTEAFF.

The V call is TRBV4-1, the J call TRBJ1-6; 8 bases map to TRBD1. V trimming: 0 bases; J trimming: 0 bases; junction bases outside the gene matches: 13. The CDR3 contains 21 residues. Germline V lookup: CDR1 MGHRA, CDR2 YSYEKL. The CDR3 DNA follows: TGCGCCAGCAGCCAAGATCAATTGTATAGGACAGGGAGCTCCTATAATTCACCCCTCCACTTT. Translation: CASSQDQLYRTGSSYNSPLHF.

V gene TRBV7-2 combines with J gene TRBJ1-2; D unclear. The CDR3 sequence is 14 residues long. V lost 5 bases, J lost 2 bases, and 12 bases lay in between. Germline loops: CDR1 SGHTA, CDR2 FQGNSA. CDR3 DNA sequence: TGTGCCAGCAGCGCCTCTACAGAGAACTATGGCTACACCTTC. Residues: CASSASTENYGYTF.

The DNA for the CDR3 is TGTGCCAGCTCTCCTCCGGGACAGTTGGGCGAGCAGTACTTC. Amino acids: CASSPPGQLGEQYF. The V gene is TRBV18, the J gene TRBJ2-7, with 7 positions matching TRBD1. The germline V gene has CDR1 KGHSH and CDR2 LQKENI. The CDR3 contains 14 residues. The junction had 11 bases not matched to a gene; V was cut back by 6 bases and J by 6 bases.

This clone was recorded only once. The chain has TRBV19 and TRBJ2-1; 8 bases map to TRBD2. The CDR3 has 15 amino acids. V dropped 5 bases and J dropped 7; count of bases not matched to a gene: 10. Per the germline V gene, CDR1 is LNHDA and CDR2 is SQIVND (reference sequence). The CDR3 here is CASSSGGPAQNEQFF. CDR3 nucleotides: TGTGCCAGTAGTTCGGGGGGGCCGGCGCAAAATGAGCAGTTCTTC.

This clone was seen a handful of times. J is TRBJ2-3 and V is TRBV19, with 10 bases aligning to TRBD2. The CDR3 runs to 15 residues. V gave up 6 bases and J gave up 8 bases; unmatched junction bases: 11. The V gene's germline CDR1 is LNHDA and CDR2 SQIVND (reference sequence). The CDR3 reads CASRESGGADRTQYF. The CDR3 DNA sequence: TGTGCCAGTAGGGAGAGCGGGGGGGCCGACCGTACGCAGTATTTT.

The chain recombines TRBV7-6 with TRBJ2-3; TRBD2 matches 14 bases. Germline CDR1 reads SGHVS; CDR2 reads FNYEAQ. The CDR3 contains 17 residues. With V trimmed by 4 bases and J by 1 base, 4 bases remained unmatched. For the CDR3, the DNA is TGTGCCAGCAGCTCAGTGACTAGCGGGGGGGGCACAGATACGCAGTATTTT. This codes for CASSSVTSGGGTDTQYF.

The J gene is TRBJ2-3, the V gene TRBV9, with 8 bases aligning to TRBD2. The trim removed 2 bases at V and 1 base at J, leaving 6 bases unmatched. Germline loops: CDR1 SGDLS, CDR2 YYNGEE. The CDR3 runs 16 residues. This CDR3 reads CASSVALLAGTDTQYF. The DNA for the CDR3 is TGTGCCAGCAGCGTGGCCCTACTAGCGGGCACAGATACGCAGTATTTT.

The V call is TRBV19, the J call TRBJ2-7; 11 positions match TRBD1. Per germline, CDR1 LNHDA and CDR2 SQIVND (reference sequence). The CDR3 consists of 15 residues. J gave up 4 bases and V 3 bases, and 5 bases lay outside the gene matches. CDR3 residues: CASSMGQGGSYEQYF. The DNA of the CDR3 is TGTGCCAGTAGTATGGGACAGGGGGGAAGTTACGAGCAGTACTTC.

This chain uses TRBV30 with TRBJ1-3, with D possibly matching TRBD1 (5 bases). From germline, CDR1 is GTSNPN and CDR2 SVGIG (reference sequence). Trimming stripped 0 bases from V and 4 bases from J, with 13 bases between. This CDR3 is 15 amino acids long. The CDR3 is CAWSVGGPGGNTIYF. As DNA, the CDR3 is TGTGCCTGGAGTGTGGGGGGACCGGGGGGAAACACCATATATTTT.

The CDR3 spells CASSSPQYQETQYF. The CDR3, as DNA: TGTGCCAGTAGTAGCCCACAGTACCAAGAGACCCAGTACTTC. The chain links TRBV19 to TRBJ2-5; unclear D gene. V was clipped by 4 bases and J by 0 bases, with 9 bases between them. This CDR3 spans 14 amino acids. Per the germline V gene, CDR1 is LNHDA and CDR2 is SQIVND (reference sequence).

The chain couples TRBV5-6 to TRBJ1-2, with a weak D call TRBD1 (5 bases). V lost 0 bases to trimming and J lost 4 bases, with 7 bases between them. The germline CDR1 and CDR2 sequences are SGHDT and YYEEEE. CDR3 length: 13 amino acids. The CDR3 loop reads CASSLGQFYGYTF. CDR3 DNA: TGTGCCAGCAGCTTGGGACAGTTCTATGGCTACACCTTC.

This chain links TRBV27 with TRBJ1-1; a possible D gene is TRBD1 (5 bases). Germline V gives CDR1 MNHEY, CDR2 SMNVEV (reference sequence). Trimming removed 6 bases at V and 3 bases at J, with 8 bases between. The CDR3 spans 12 residues. The CDR3 DNA reads as TGTGCCAGCAGCAAGACAGACACTGAAGCTTTCTTT. Translation: CASSKTDTEAFF.

The chain combines TRBV19 with TRBJ2-2, with no clear D. Trimming left V 3 bases short and J 6 bases short, with 8 bases between. CDR3 length equals 13 residues. CDR1 and CDR2 from the germline V gene are LNHDA and SQIVND (reference sequence). The CDR3 sequence: CASSILTPGELFF. The CDR3 coding sequence is TGTGCCAGTAGTATCTTGACTCCCGGGGAGCTGTTTTTT.

V and J are TRBV7-2 and TRBJ1-6; the match to TRBD1 covers 10 bases. J gave up 8 bases and V 5 bases, and 6 bases lay outside the gene matches. The CDR3 extends over 15 amino acids. Germline CDR1 and CDR2: SGHTA and FQGNSA. The CDR3 bases are TGTGCCAGCAGCCATGCCGACAGGGGGCATTCACCCCTCCACTTT. It specifies CASSHADRGHSPLHF.

J is TRBJ1-2 and V is TRBV6-5, with 7 bases lining up with TRBD1. J gave up 3 bases and V 0 bases, and 4 bases lay outside the gene matches. Germline loops: CDR1 MNHEY, CDR2 SVGAGI. The CDR3 spans 15 residues. The CDR3 is CASSYSDRKDYGYTF. In DNA, the CDR3 is TGTGCCAGCAGTTACTCGGACAGGAAGGACTATGGCTACACCTTC.

The chain carries TRBV6-5 and TRBJ2-3; weak D call: TRBD2 (7 bases). Germline CDR1 reads MNHEY; CDR2 reads SVGAGI. This CDR3 comprises 14 residues. V was pared by 7 bases and J by 5 bases, with 16 bases between. The DNA for the CDR3 is TGTGCCAGCACGAAGGGGGGGGCAGGAGATACGCAGTATTTT. Translation gives CASTKGGAGDTQYF.

The chain couples TRBV5-1 to TRBJ2-3; D not certain. V lost 1 base to trimming and J lost 2 bases, with 14 bases between them. The CDR3 loop spans 16 amino acids. The germline gives CDR1 SGHRS, CDR2 YFSETQ. The CDR3 coding sequence is TGCGCCAGCAGCTTGTCATCAATTTTACTCACAGATACGCAGTATTTT. It translates to CASSLSSILLTDTQYF.

The chain carries TRBV19 and TRBJ1-1; TRBD1 matches at 9 bases. This CDR3 has 12 amino acids. Germline lookup yields CDR1 LNHDA and CDR2 SQIVND (reference sequence). V trimming: 10 bases; J trimming: 4 bases; junction bases outside the gene matches: 4. The DNA for the CDR3 is TGTGCCACCCGGGACAGGGCCACTGAAGCTTTCTTT. It specifies CATRDRATEAFF.

This clone has only one observation. This specimen includes other DNA sequences encoding the same CDR3. The chain carries TRBV4-3 and TRBJ2-3; D remains unclear. The germline gives CDR1 LGHNA, CDR2 YSLEER. The CDR3 has 14 residues. V lost 0 bases to trimming and J lost 2 bases, with 6 bases between them. This CDR3 is CASSQDSLTDTQYF. DNA for the CDR3: TGCGCCAGCAGCCAAGACAGTCTCACAGATACGCAGTATTTT.

The V call is TRBV3-1 (or the pseudogene TRBV3-2), the J call TRBJ2-1; 7 nucleotides line up with TRBD2. V dropped 1 base and J dropped 1; count of bases not matched to a gene: 4. The CDR3 has 16 residues. Germline V CDR1 and CDR2: LGHDT, YNNKEL (reference sequence). The chain's CDR3 is CASSQGRGDSYNEQFF. In DNA form, the CDR3 reads TGTGCCAGCAGCCAAGGCCGGGGGGATTCCTACAATGAGCAGTTCTTC.

The chain uses TRBV11-3 and TRBJ2-3, with 9 bases that match TRBD2. The CDR3 loop spans 16 amino acids. V lost 3 bases, J lost 3 bases, and 7 bases stayed unmatched. Germline-derived CDR1 and CDR2 are SGHNT and YENEEA. Here the CDR3 DNA reads TGTGCCAGCAGCTTTACGGCGGGGGGGCGAACAGATACGCAGTATTTT. Protein: CASSFTAGGRTDTQYF.

In its sample, this clone was seen a few times. The genes are TRBV6-5 and TRBJ1-2; 10 positions agree with TRBD1. The V gene's germline CDR1 is MNHEY and CDR2 SVGAGI. This CDR3 contains 15 residues. The junction had 7 bases not matched to a gene; V was cut back by 5 bases and J by 4 bases. The CDR3 region is CASSKNRDRGYGYTF. The CDR3 DNA reads TGTGCCAGCAGTAAGAACCGGGACAGGGGCTATGGCTACACCTTC.

The chain joins TRBV15 to TRBJ2-7; D is perhaps TRBD2 (6 bases). CDR1 and CDR2 from the germline V gene are LNHNV and YYDKDF (reference sequence). The V gene lost 3 bases and the J gene lost 6 bases, with 15 bases spanning the gap. The CDR3 totals 14 residues. CDR3 in DNA: TGTGCCACCAGCAGGGAGGGAGGTCTGAGCGAGCAGTACTTC. It codes for CATSREGGLSEQYF.

This clone appeared a single time. V is TRBV29-1 and J is TRBJ1-3; 7 bases fit TRBD1. Germline V gene sequence: CDR1 SQVTM, CDR2 ANQGSEA. The CDR3 loop spans 15 amino acids. V was pared by 4 bases and J by 2 bases, with 8 bases of the junction left unmatched. CDR3 DNA: TGCAGCGTTGCGGACTCTACAGGGGCTGGAAACACCATATATTTT. Its translation: CSVADSTGAGNTIYF.